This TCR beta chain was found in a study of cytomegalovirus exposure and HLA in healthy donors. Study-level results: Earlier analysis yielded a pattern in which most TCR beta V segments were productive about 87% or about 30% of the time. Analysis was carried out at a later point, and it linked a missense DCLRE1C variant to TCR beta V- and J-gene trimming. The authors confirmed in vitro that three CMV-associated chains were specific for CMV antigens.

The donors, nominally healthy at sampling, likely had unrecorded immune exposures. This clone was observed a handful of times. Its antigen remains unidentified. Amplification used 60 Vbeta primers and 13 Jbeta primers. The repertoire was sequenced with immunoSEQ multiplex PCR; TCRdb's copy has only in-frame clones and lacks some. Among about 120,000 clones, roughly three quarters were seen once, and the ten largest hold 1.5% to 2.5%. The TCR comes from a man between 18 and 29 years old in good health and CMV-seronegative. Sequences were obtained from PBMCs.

The CDR3 here is CASSVQTSSHEQFF. CDR3 nucleotide sequence: TGTGCCAGCAGCGTTCAGACTAGTAGTCATGAGCAGTTCTTC. V is TRBV11-2 and J is TRBJ2-1; possibly TRBD2 for D (6 bases). The CDR3 is made up of 14 amino acids. V was cut by 5 bases and J by 8 bases, with 16 bases left in between. CDR1 and CDR2 (germline): SGHAT, FQNNGV.